This is a list of T cell receptor beta chains from one sample in a study of blood T cell repertoires in COVID-19. Repertoires were generated with immunoSEQ multiplex PCR, while TCRdb's copy carries only in-frame clones and drops some. The sample lists about 60,000 clones, more than 70% occurring once. The sequenced material came from peripheral blood. Receptors were obtained from a human donor in a cohort sampled during active COVID-19. Each CDR3 is given with its conserved first and last residue. Fields, in order: D gene, clone size, J gene, V gene, CDR3 DNA, CDR3 protein. D genes are given only for firm matches. A clone size is listed for some rows: how often the clone was seen (once, few, many), or a class if it is expanded.

d_gene: -; abundance: -; j_gene: TRBJ2-3; v_gene: TRBV13; CDR3nt: TGTGCCAGCAGCTCTGGCCCCAACACAGATACGCAGTATTTT; CDR3aa: CASSSGPNTDTQYF
d_gene: -; abundance: -; j_gene: TRBJ1-1; v_gene: TRBV6-5; CDR3nt: TGTGCCAGCAGTTACCACTCGGGGGGGCTGAACACTGAAGCTTTCTTT; CDR3aa: CASSYHSGGLNTEAFF
d_gene: -; abundance: -; j_gene: TRBJ2-7; v_gene: TRBV2; CDR3nt: TGTGCCAGCAAGGTCGGGAGCAGGGGGATCGAGCAGTACTTC; CDR3aa: CASKVGSRGIEQYF
d_gene: -; abundance: once; j_gene: TRBJ2-3; v_gene: TRBV30; CDR3nt: TGTGCCTGGAGCGGGTCCAGCACAGATACGCAGTATTTT; CDR3aa: CAWSGSSTDTQYF
d_gene: -; abundance: few; j_gene: TRBJ2-7; v_gene: TRBV11-2; CDR3nt: TGTGCCAGCAGCTTCGGGGTCTCCTACGAGCAGTACTTC; CDR3aa: CASSFGVSYEQYF
d_gene: -; abundance: -; j_gene: TRBJ2-2; v_gene: TRBV11-2; CDR3nt: TGTGCCAGCAGTCAGGGGTGGGGCAGAGCGAACACCGGGGAGCTGTTTTTT; CDR3aa: CASSQGWGRANTGELFF
d_gene: -; abundance: once; j_gene: TRBJ1-1; v_gene: TRBV5-4; CDR3nt: TGTGCCAGCAGCTTGATACTATCACGGAACACTGAAGCTTTCTTT; CDR3aa: CASSLILSRNTEAFF
d_gene: TRBD1; abundance: -; j_gene: TRBJ1-2; v_gene: TRBV6-5; CDR3nt: TGTGCCAGCAGTAAACGGAGACAGGGACAGAGTGGCTACACCTTC; CDR3aa: CASSKRRQGQSGYTF
d_gene: -; abundance: -; j_gene: TRBJ2-7; v_gene: TRBV12-3/TRBV12-4; CDR3nt: TGTGCCAGCAGCCCCGTACAGGGTTACGAGCAGTACTTC; CDR3aa: CASSPVQGYEQYF
d_gene: -; abundance: few; j_gene: TRBJ2-2; v_gene: TRBV5-1; CDR3nt: TGCGCCAGCAGCCGAAGGCCGGGAAACACCGGGGAGCTGTTTTTT; CDR3aa: CASSRRPGNTGELFF
d_gene: -; abundance: -; j_gene: TRBJ2-3; v_gene: TRBV30; CDR3nt: TGTGCCTGGAGTCAGGGATCTAGCACAGATACGCAGTATTTT; CDR3aa: CAWSQGSSTDTQYF
d_gene: TRBD1; abundance: -; j_gene: TRBJ1-4; v_gene: TRBV6-5; CDR3nt: TGTGCCAGCAGTTACTCCCAGACAGGGTCTGGTGAAAAACTGTTTTTT; CDR3aa: CASSYSQTGSGEKLFF
d_gene: -; abundance: -; j_gene: TRBJ2-5; v_gene: TRBV6-5; CDR3nt: TGTGCCAGCAGATCCCCGAGGGATCGAGAGACCCAGTACTTC; CDR3aa: CASRSPRDRETQYF
d_gene: TRBD1; abundance: -; j_gene: TRBJ1-2; v_gene: TRBV6-1; CDR3nt: TGTGCCAGCAGTGAAACAGGGGGAGTCTATGGCTACACCTTC; CDR3aa: CASSETGGVYGYTF